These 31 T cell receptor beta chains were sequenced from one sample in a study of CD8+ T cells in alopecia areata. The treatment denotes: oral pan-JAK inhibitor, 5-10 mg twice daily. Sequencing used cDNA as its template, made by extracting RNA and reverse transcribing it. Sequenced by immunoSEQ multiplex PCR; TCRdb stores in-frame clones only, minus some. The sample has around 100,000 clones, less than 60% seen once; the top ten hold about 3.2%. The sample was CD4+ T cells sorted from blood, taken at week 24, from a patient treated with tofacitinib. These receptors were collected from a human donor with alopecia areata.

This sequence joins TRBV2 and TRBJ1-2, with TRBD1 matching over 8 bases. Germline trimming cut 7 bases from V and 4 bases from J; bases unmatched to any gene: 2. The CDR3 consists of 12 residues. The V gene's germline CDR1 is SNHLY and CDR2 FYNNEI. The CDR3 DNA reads TGTGCCAGCATAGGACAGGGCTATGGCTACACCTTC. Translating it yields CASIGQGYGYTF.

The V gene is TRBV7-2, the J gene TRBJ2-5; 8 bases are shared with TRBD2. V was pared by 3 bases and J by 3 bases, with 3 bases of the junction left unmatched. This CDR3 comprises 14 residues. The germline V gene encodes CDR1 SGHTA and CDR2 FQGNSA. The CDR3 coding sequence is TGTGCCAGCAGCTTCGGACTAGCCAAAGAGACCCAGTACTTC. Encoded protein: CASSFGLAKETQYF.

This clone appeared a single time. CDR3 residues: CAWSVVGQYYGYTF. CDR3 bases: TGTGCCTGGAGTGTAGTAGGCCAGTACTATGGCTACACCTTC. J is TRBJ1-2 and V is TRBV30; D unclear. This CDR3 contains 14 residues. V was trimmed by 0 bases and J by 3 bases, leaving 11 bases between them. Germline V gives CDR1 GTSNPN, CDR2 SVGIG (reference sequence).

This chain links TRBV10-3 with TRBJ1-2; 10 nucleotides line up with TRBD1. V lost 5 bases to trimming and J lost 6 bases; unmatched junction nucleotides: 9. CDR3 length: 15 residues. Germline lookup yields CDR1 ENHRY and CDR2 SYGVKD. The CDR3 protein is CAISPGTGDGNGYTF. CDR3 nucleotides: TGTGCCATCAGTCCCGGGACAGGGGACGGCAATGGCTACACCTTC.

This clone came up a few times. The DNA of the CDR3 is TGTGCCTGGAGTGCGAGTTCTAGCACAGATACGCAGTATTTT. Residues: CAWSASSSTDTQYF. This sequence joins TRBV30 and TRBJ2-3; no clear D gene. The CDR3 sequence is 14 residues long. The germline V gene encodes CDR1 GTSNPN and CDR2 SVGIG (reference sequence). V dropped 1 base and J dropped 0 bases, with 8 bases sitting between them.

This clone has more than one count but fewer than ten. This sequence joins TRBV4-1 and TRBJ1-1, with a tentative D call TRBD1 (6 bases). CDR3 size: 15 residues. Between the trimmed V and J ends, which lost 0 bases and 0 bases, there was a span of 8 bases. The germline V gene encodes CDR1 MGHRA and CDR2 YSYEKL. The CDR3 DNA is TGCGCCAGCAGCCAAGAAGGGACATTGAACACTGAAGCTTTCTTT. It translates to CASSQEGTLNTEAFF.

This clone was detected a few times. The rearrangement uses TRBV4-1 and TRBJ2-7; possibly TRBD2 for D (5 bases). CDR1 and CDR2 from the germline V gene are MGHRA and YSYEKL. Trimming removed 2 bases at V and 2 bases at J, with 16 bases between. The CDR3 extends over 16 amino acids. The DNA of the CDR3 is TGCGCCAGCAGCCAACAGGTCGGGCTAGCCACCTACGAGCAGTACTTC. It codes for CASSQQVGLATYEQYF.

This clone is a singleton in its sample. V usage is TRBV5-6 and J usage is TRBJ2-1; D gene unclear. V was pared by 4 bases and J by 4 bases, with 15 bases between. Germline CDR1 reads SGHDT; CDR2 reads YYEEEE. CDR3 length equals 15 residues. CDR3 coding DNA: TGTGCCAGCAGCATTAGTGGATCGATTTACAATGAGCAGTTCTTC. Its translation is CASSISGSIYNEQFF.

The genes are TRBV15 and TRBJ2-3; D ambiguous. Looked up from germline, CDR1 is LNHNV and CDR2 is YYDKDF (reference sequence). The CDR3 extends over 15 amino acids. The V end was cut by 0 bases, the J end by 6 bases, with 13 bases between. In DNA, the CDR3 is TGTGCCACCAGCAGAGATGGAAGCTTTGGGGATACGCAGTATTTT. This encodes CATSRDGSFGDTQYF.

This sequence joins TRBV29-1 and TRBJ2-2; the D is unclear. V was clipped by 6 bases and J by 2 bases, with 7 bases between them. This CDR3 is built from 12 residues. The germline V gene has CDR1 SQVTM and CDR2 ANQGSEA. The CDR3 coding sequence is TGCAGCGTGACACCCAACACCGGGGAGCTGTTTTTT. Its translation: CSVTPNTGELFF.

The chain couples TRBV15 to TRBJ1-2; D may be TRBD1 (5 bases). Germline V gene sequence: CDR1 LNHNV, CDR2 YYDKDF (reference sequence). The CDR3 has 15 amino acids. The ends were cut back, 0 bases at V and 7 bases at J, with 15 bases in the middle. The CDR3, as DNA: TGTGCCACCAGCAGAGATCACGGACAATTGGGTGGCTACACCTTC. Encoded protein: CATSRDHGQLGGYTF.

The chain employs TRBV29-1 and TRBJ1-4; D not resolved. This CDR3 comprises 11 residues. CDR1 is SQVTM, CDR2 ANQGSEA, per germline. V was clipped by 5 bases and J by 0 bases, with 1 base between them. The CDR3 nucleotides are TGCAGCGTTACAACTAATGAAAAACTGTTTTTT. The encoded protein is CSVTTNEKLFF.

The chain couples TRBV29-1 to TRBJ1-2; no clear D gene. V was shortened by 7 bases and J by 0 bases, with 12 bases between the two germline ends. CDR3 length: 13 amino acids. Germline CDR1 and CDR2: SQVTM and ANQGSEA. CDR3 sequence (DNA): TGCAGCGCCTCGCTAACCTCTAACTATGGCTACACCTTC. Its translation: CSASLTSNYGYTF.

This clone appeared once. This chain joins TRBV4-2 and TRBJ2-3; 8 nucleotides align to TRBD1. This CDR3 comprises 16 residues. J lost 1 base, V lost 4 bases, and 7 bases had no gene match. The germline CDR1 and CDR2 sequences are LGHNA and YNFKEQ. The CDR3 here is CASSRGTGGGTDTQYF. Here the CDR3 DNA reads TGTGCCAGCAGCCGAGGGACAGGAGGGGGCACAGATACGCAGTATTTT.

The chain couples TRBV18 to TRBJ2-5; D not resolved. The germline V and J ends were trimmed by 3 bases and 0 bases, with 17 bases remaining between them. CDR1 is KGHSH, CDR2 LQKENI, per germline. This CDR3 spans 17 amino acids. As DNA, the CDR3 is TGTGCCAGCTCACCTGCCCCGGACGGAGTGTACCAAGAGACCCAGTACTTC. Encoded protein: CASSPAPDGVYQETQYF.

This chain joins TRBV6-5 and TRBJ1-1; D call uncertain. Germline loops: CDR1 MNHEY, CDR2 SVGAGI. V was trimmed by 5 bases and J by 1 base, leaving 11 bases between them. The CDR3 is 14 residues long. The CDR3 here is CASSTLTRNTEAFF. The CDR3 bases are TGTGCCAGCAGTACCCTAACACGGAACACTGAAGCTTTCTTT.

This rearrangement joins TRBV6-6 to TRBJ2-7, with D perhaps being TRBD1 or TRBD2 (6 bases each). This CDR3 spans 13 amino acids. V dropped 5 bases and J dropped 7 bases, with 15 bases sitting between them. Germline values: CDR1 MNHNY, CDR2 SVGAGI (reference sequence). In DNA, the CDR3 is TGTGCCAGCAGTCGACCCGAGGGGGGAGAGCAGTACTTC. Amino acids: CASSRPEGGEQYF.

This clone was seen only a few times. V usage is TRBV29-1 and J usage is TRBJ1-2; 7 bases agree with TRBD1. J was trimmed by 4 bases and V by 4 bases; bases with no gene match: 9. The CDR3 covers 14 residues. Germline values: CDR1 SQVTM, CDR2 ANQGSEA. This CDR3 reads CSVAGSGTVYGYTF. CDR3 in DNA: TGCAGCGTTGCCGGCTCCGGGACAGTCTATGGCTACACCTTC.

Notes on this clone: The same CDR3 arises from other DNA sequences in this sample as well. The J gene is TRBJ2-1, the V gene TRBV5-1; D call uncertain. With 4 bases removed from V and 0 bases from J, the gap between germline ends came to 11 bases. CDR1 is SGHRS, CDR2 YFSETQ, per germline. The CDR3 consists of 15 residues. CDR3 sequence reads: CASSPRWDSYNEQFF. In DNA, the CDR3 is TGCGCCAGCAGCCCCCGCTGGGACTCCTACAATGAGCAGTTCTTC.

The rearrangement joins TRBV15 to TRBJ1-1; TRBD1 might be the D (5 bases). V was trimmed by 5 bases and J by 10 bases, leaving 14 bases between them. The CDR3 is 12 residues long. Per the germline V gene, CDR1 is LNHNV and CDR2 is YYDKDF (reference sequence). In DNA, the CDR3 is TGTGCCACCAGCCTCGATGGGACCCTAGCTTTCTTT. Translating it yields CATSLDGTLAFF.

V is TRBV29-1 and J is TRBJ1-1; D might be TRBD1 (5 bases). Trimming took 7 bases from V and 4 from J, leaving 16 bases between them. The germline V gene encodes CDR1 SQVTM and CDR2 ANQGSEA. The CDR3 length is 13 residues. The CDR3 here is CSATGRSSTEAFF. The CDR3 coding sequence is TGCAGCGCTACGGGACGTTCCAGCACTGAAGCTTTCTTT.

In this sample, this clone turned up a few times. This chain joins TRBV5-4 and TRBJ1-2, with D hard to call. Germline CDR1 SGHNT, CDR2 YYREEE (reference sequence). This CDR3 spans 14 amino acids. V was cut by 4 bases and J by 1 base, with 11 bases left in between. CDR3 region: CASSRGNVNYGYTF. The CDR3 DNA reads TGTGCCAGCAGCCGAGGGAACGTTAACTATGGCTACACCTTC. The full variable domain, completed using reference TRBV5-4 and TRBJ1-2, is ETGVTQSPTHLIKTRGQQVTLRCSSQSGHNTVSWYQQALGQGPQFIFQYYREEENGRGNFPPRFSGLQFPNYSSELNVNALELDDSALYLCASSRGNVNYGYTFGSGTRLTVV.

The CDR3 DNA is TGCAGCGTTGTGGGACAGCGGTACACTGAAGCTTTCTTT. This sequence encodes CSVVGQRYTEAFF. The chain has TRBV29-1 and TRBJ1-1, with 7 bases identical to TRBD1. Germline V gene data show CDR1 as SQVTM and CDR2 as ANQGSEA. The CDR3 contains 13 residues. V lost 4 bases and J lost 3; bases outside the gene matches: 5.

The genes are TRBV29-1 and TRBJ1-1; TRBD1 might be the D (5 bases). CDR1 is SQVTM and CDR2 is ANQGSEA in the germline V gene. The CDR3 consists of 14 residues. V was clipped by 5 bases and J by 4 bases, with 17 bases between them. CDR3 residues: CSVHGVGQGTEAFF. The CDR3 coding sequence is TGCAGCGTTCACGGGGTAGGGCAGGGCACTGAAGCTTTCTTT.

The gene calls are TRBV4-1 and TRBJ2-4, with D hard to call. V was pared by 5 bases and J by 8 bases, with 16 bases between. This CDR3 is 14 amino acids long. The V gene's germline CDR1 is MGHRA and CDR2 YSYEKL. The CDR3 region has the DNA TGCGCCAGCAGCTCAAGACCCGTTCTGGACATTCAGTACTTC. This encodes CASSSRPVLDIQYF.

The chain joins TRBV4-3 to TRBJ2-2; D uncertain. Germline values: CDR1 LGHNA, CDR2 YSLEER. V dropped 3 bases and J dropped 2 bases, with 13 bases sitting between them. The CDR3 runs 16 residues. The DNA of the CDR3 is TGCGCCAGCAGCCAGGGCGCAACAGTTAACACCGGGGAGCTGTTTTTT. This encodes CASSQGATVNTGELFF.

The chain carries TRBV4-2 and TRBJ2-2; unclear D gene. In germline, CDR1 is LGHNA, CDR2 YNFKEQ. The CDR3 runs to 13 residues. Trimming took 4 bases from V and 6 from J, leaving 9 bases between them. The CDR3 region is CASSPFGAGELFF. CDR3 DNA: TGTGCCAGCAGCCCTTTTGGGGCCGGGGAGCTGTTTTTT.

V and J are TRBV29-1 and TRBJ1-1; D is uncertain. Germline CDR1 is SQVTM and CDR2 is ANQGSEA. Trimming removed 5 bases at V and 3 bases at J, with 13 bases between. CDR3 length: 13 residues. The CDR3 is CSVFRVLDTEAFF. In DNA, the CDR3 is TGCAGCGTTTTCCGGGTCCTGGACACTGAAGCTTTCTTT.

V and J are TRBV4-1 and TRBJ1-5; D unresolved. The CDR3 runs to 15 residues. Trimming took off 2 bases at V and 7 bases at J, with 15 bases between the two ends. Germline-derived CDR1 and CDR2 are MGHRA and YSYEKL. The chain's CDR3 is CASSQRLIVVQPQHF. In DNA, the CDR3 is TGCGCCAGCAGCCAAAGGTTGATAGTTGTCCAGCCCCAGCATTTT.

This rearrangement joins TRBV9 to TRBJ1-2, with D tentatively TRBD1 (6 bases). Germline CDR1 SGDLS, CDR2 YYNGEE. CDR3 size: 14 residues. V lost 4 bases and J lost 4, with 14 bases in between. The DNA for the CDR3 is TGTGCCAGCAGCCATGAGTTGGGGGCCTATGGCTACACCTTC. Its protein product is CASSHELGAYGYTF.

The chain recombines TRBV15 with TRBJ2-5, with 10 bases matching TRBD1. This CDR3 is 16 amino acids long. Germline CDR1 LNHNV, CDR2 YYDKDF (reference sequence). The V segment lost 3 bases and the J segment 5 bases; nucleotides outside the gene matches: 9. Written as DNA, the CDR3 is TGTGCCACCAGCAGTGCCGGGACAGGGGCACGGGAGACCCAGTACTTC. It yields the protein CATSSAGTGARETQYF.